This T cell receptor beta chain emerged from a study of T cells in Graves' hyperthyroidism and ophthalmopathy. TCR beta CDR3 sequences were amplified from RNA transcripts. TCR CDR3 regions were first amplified by RT-PCR with HTBI primers. TCRdb reanalysed the multiplex PCR reads using MiXCR and keeps one entry per CDR3 protein. This sample has around 600,000 distinct CDR3 sequences, with roughly 14% found just once. The germline V gene has CDR1 DFQATT and CDR2 SNEGSKA (reference sequence). This CDR3 comprises 17 residues. V was clipped by 6 bases and J by 0 bases; unmatched bases: 14. Findings and limits, study-wide: Most thyroid-expanded clonotypes above 0.001 were also found in blood.

Stable disease denoted Graves' hyperthyroidism without ophthalmopathy progression within 18 months. Pregnant or lactating patients were excluded, as were those with uncontrolled infection or other autoimmune disease. This clonotype has just a few counts. Antigen unknown. V and J are TRBV20-1 and TRBJ1-5, with TRBD1 matching 7 bases. This sequence originates from a woman in her twenties or thirties with Graves' hyperthyroidism. Material for sequencing was blood. The chain's CDR3 is CSASKGGQGGSNQPQHF. The CDR3 bases are TGCAGTGCCAGCAAAGGGGGGCAGGGGGGTAGCAATCAGCCCCAGCATTTT.